This paragraph covers one T cell receptor (beta chain) sequence. The data are from a study of identifying expanded T cells in peripheral blood. Here immunoSEQ multiplex PCR was the method, and the copy in TCRdb shows in-frame clones only, minus some. The table lists 70,000 to 100,000 clones, about nine tenths of them singletons. What was sequenced was blood. This sequence originates from a person between 18 and 70 years old in good health.

The DNA for the CDR3 is TGCAGCGTTGAAGGGGGGCGGAACTATGGCTACACCTTC. This gives the protein CSVEGGRNYGYTF. This chain links TRBV29-1 with TRBJ1-2, with TRBD1 as a possible D gene (6 bases). The germline gives CDR1 SQVTM, CDR2 ANQGSEA. This CDR3 is built from 13 residues. Between the trimmed V and J ends, which lost 1 base and 2 bases, there was a span of 8 bases.